This T cell receptor beta chain originates from a study of CD4 T cells in relation to SARS-CoV-2 and coronaviruses. Study context: Convalescent donors were aged about 20 to 80, with median approximately 36 years. Convalescent patients were fewer than ten males and 4 females; two were Hispanic. Study-wide results and caveats: According to naive versus memory sequencing, detected responses are memory recall, not newly primed.

CDR1 and CDR2 from the germline V gene are SGHTA and FQGNSA. After removal of 4 bases from V and 5 bases from J, the junction contained 3 bases not matched to a gene. The length of the CDR3 is 13 residues. Uncultured naive and memory CD4+ T cells supplied DNA for deep TCR-beta sequencing. The method was immunoSEQ multiplex PCR; TCRdb's version includes in-frame clones alone and lacks a portion of them. The data contain tens of thousands of clones, under 95% of them singletons. Worth noting for this clone: Its antigen is as yet unknown.

The genes are TRBV7-2 and TRBJ2-5; 8 bases align to TRBD1. Sequencing input: naive CD4+ T cells from PBMCs. Subset noted: naive CD4+ T cells isolated by negative enrichment. This TCR came from an adult with COVID-19. Here the CDR3 reads CASSSGQGETQYF. CDR3 sequence (DNA): TGTGCCAGCAGCTCCGGACAGGGTGAGACCCAGTACTTC.